These 26 T cell receptor beta chains originate from one sample sequenced in a study of PD-1 blockade in classical Hodgkin lymphoma. Clones were read by immunoSEQ multiplex PCR, and TCRdb kept only the in-frame ones, dropping some. The sample lists roughly 17,000 clones, under 90% occurring once. Time point specified: cycle 4 day 1 (C4D1), after 5 to 7 weeks of nivolumab. Exposure to brentuximab vedotin varied, and each patient had relapsed following autologous stem cell transplantation. The sample in question was peripheral blood mononuclear cells (PBMCs), obtained before the fourth cycle of nivolumab. These receptors all stem from a human donor with classical Hodgkin lymphoma.

The chain is built from TRBV19 and TRBJ1-1; maybe TRBD1 (5 bases). Germline lookup yields CDR1 LNHDA and CDR2 SQIVND (reference sequence). V was trimmed by 10 bases and J by 1 base, leaving 22 bases between them. The CDR3 length is 16 residues. The CDR3 sequence: CATRGGANSENTEAFF. CDR3 DNA: TGTGCCACCCGCGGTGGGGCGAACAGCGAGAACACTGAAGCTTTCTTT.

The rearrangement uses TRBV5-1 and TRBJ1-1; D gene uncertain. Trimming stripped 4 bases from V and 2 bases from J, with 9 bases between. Germline CDR1 is SGHRS and CDR2 is YFSETQ. The CDR3 consists of 13 residues. Here the CDR3 reads CASSGESNTEAFF. The CDR3 DNA sequence: TGCGCCAGCAGCGGCGAATCCAACACTGAAGCTTTCTTT.

This clone was seen a few times. The chain uses TRBV5-1 and TRBJ1-1, with D tentatively TRBD1 (5 bases). Germline V gene data show CDR1 as SGHRS and CDR2 as YFSETQ. V was pared by 4 bases and J by 5 bases, with 15 bases between. The CDR3 consists of 14 residues. The CDR3 DNA reads TGCGCCAGCAGCCTTTGGGGGATTGAGACTGAAGCTTTCTTT. This translates into CASSLWGIETEAFF.

This CDR3 is CASRPSTLNTEAFF. CDR3 in DNA: TGCGCCAGCAGGCCTTCGACCCTGAACACTGAAGCTTTCTTT. The gene calls are TRBV5-1 and TRBJ1-1; D remains ambiguous. Germline CDR1 SGHRS, CDR2 YFSETQ. The CDR3 consists of 14 residues. Trimming stripped 5 bases from V and 0 bases from J, with 11 bases between.

The chain has TRBV5-1 and TRBJ2-2, with a weak D call TRBD1 (6 bases). V lost 0 bases, J lost 2 bases, and 11 bases lay in between. Germline values: CDR1 SGHRS, CDR2 YFSETQ. The CDR3 totals 16 residues. CDR3 amino acids: CASSLGGPDNTGELFF. CDR3 bases: TGCGCCAGCAGCTTGGGGGGGCCGGATAACACCGGGGAGCTGTTTTTT.

The V and J genes are TRBV9 and TRBJ2-3, with 9 bases aligning to TRBD1. Per germline, CDR1 SGDLS and CDR2 YYNGEE. The CDR3 has 15 amino acids. J gave up 7 bases and V 0 bases, and 6 bases lay outside the gene matches. Here the CDR3 DNA reads TGTGCCAGCAGCGTAGACATTACAGGGGGCCATACGCAGTATTTT. Translation: CASSVDITGGHTQYF. Based on the CDR3 plus reference TRBV9 and TRBJ2-3, the full variable domain is DSGVTQTPKHLITATGQRVTLRCSPRSGDLSVYWYQQSLDQGLQFLIQYYNGEERAKGNILERFSAQQFPDLHSELNLSSLELGDSALYFCASSVDITGGHTQYFGPGTRLTVL.

This clone turned up a few times. The chain employs TRBV19 and TRBJ1-3; 8 bases are shared with TRBD1. V gave up 8 bases and J gave up 3 bases; unmatched junction bases: 3. The CDR3 runs 13 residues. Looked up from germline, CDR1 is LNHDA and CDR2 is SQIVND (reference sequence). CDR3 sequence (DNA): TGTGCCAGTGGACAGGGAAGTGGAAACACCATATATTTT. This sequence encodes CASGQGSGNTIYF. The complete variable domain, with remaining parts taken from reference TRBV19 and TRBJ1-3, reads DGGITQSPKYLFRKEGQNVTLSCEQNLNHDAMYWYRQDPGQGLRLIYYSQIVNDFQKGDIAEGYSVSREKKESFPLTVTSAQKNPTAFYLCASGQGSGNTIYFGEGSWLTVV.

V gene TRBV5-1 combines with J gene TRBJ1-1; 7 bases fit TRBD1. Germline CDR1 is SGHRS and CDR2 is YFSETQ. Trimming took 2 bases from V and 10 from J; bases not matched to a gene: 2. CDR3 length: 11 amino acids. For the CDR3, the DNA is TGCGCCAGCAGCTTACAGGGGACAGCTTTCTTT. It codes for CASSLQGTAFF.

This sequence joins TRBV5-6 and TRBJ1-5, with a weak D call TRBD1 (6 bases). Trimming pared 1 base from V and 4 bases from J, leaving 9 bases between. This CDR3 spans 14 amino acids. From germline, CDR1 is SGHDT and CDR2 YYEEEE. The CDR3: CASSLTGSNQPQHF. In DNA, the CDR3 is TGTGCCAGCAGCTTGACAGGGTCAAATCAGCCCCAGCATTTT.

This clone turned up a few times. This chain links TRBV4-1 with TRBJ1-5; TRBD1 is a possible D gene (5 bases). This CDR3 region has 16 residues. Germline assignment: CDR1 MGHRA and CDR2 YSYEKL. V was shortened by 1 base and J by 0 bases, with 10 bases between the two germline ends. The CDR3 DNA reads TGCGCCAGCAGCCAAGCCCGGACAAATAGCAATCAGCCCCAGCATTTT. This codes for CASSQARTNSNQPQHF.

The CDR3: CVAASSGNTIYF. CDR3 in DNA: TGTGTCGCCGCCTCCTCTGGAAACACCATATATTTT. V gene TRBV10-3 combines with J gene TRBJ1-3; the D is unclear. Germline lookup yields CDR1 ENHRY and CDR2 SYGVKD. The CDR3 has 12 residues.

The chain couples TRBV11-2 to TRBJ2-1; 10 bases line up with TRBD1. CDR3 length equals 15 residues. Looked up from germline, CDR1 is SGHAT and CDR2 is FQNNGV. The J segment lost 2 bases and the V segment lost 7 bases, leaving 5 bases of the junction unmatched. The CDR3 nucleotides are TGTGCCAGCACCCTGGACAGGGGGGCCTACAATGAGCAGTTCTTC. Translated: CASTLDRGAYNEQFF.

V is TRBV9 and J is TRBJ2-6; D perhaps matches TRBD1 (7 bases). The CDR3 consists of 20 residues. With 3 bases removed from V and 0 bases from J, the gap between germline ends came to 22 bases. Germline V gene sequence: CDR1 SGDLS, CDR2 YYNGEE. CDR3 in DNA: TGTGCCAGCAGCGAGCAAAACAGGGGTAGGACTATCTCTGGGGCCAACGTCCTGACTTTC. It codes for CASSEQNRGRTISGANVLTF.

The chain combines TRBV9 with TRBJ1-2; a possible D gene is TRBD1 (6 bases). This CDR3 spans 13 amino acids. Germline loops: CDR1 SGDLS, CDR2 YYNGEE. V lost 2 bases and J 6 bases, leaving 11 bases between the germline ends. The CDR3 region is CASSVAGVNGYTF. The CDR3 bases are TGTGCCAGCAGCGTCGCAGGGGTGAATGGCTACACCTTC.

The rearrangement uses TRBV4-3 and TRBJ2-5, with D hard to call. Trimming left V 0 bases short and J 5 bases short, with 16 bases between. Germline loops: CDR1 LGHNA, CDR2 YSLEER. The CDR3 consists of 16 residues. CDR3 sequence: CASSQDASASAETQYF. CDR3 nucleotides: TGCGCCAGCAGCCAAGATGCGTCTGCCAGTGCTGAGACCCAGTACTTC.

The gene calls are TRBV7-6 and TRBJ2-7; 10 bases are a match to TRBD2. Germline V lookup: CDR1 SGHVS, CDR2 FNYEAQ. The CDR3 is 15 amino acids. J gave up 2 bases and V 5 bases, and 6 bases lay outside the gene matches. DNA for the CDR3: TGTGCCAGCAGCCCCCACCTAGCGGGGGCCTACGAGCAGTACTTC. Translation gives CASSPHLAGAYEQYF.

The table lists this clone with a few counts. The J gene is TRBJ2-7, the V gene TRBV7-9; unclear D gene. Per germline, CDR1 SEHNR and CDR2 FQNEAQ (reference sequence). There are 11 residues in the CDR3. Between the trimmed V and J ends, which lost 4 bases and 7 bases, there was a span of 8 bases. The CDR3 here is CASSSVGEQYF. CDR3 in DNA: TGTGCCAGCAGCTCGGTTGGAGAGCAGTACTTC.

The chain is built from TRBV29-1 and TRBJ2-2; D tentatively reads TRBD1 or TRBD2 (5 bases each). This CDR3 region has 14 residues. Trimming stripped 6 bases from V and 4 bases from J, with 15 bases between. Looked up from germline, CDR1 is SQVTM and CDR2 is ANQGSEA. The CDR3 DNA reads as TGCAGCGTCGGAGAGCCAGGGAGCACCGGGGAGCTGTTTTTT. It translates to CSVGEPGSTGELFF.

The V and J genes are TRBV21-1 and TRBJ2-2. TRBV21-1 is a pseudogene locus. The CDR3 totals 17 residues. The CDR3 bases are TGTGCCAGCAGCAGGGGGAATTTTAGCCCCTTCACCGGGGAGCTGTTTTTT. Protein: CASSRGNFSPFTGELFF.

The CDR3 protein is CASSYSPGTGGTEAFF. CDR3 sequence (DNA): TGTGCCAGCAGTTACTCTCCCGGGACAGGGGGCACTGAAGCTTTCTTT. The chain uses TRBV6-5 and TRBJ1-1; TRBD1 agrees at 11 bases. J was trimmed by 4 bases and V by 0 bases; bases with no gene match: 4. The CDR3 loop spans 16 amino acids. Looked up from germline, CDR1 is MNHEY and CDR2 is SVGAGI.

CDR3 in amino acids: CASSVGVSYEQYF. DNA for the CDR3: TGTGCCAGCAGCGTAGGGGTATCCTACGAGCAGTACTTC. The chain employs TRBV9 and TRBJ2-7, with unresolved D. Germline V gene data show CDR1 as SGDLS and CDR2 as YYNGEE. The CDR3 covers 13 residues. Trimming took off 0 bases at V and 1 base at J, with 5 bases between the two ends.

The chain is built from TRBV7-8 and TRBJ1-6, with a weak D call TRBD1 (5 bases). This CDR3 has 16 residues. Deletions cut 1 base from V and 7 bases from J, with 14 bases between. Looked up from germline, CDR1 is SGHVS and CDR2 is FQNEAQ. CDR3 sequence: CASSLGGGSRNSPLHF. The DNA of the CDR3 is TGTGCCAGCAGCTTAGGGGGGGGTTCGAGAAATTCACCCCTCCACTTT. The variable domain in full, with the rest retrieved from reference TRBV7-8 and TRBJ1-6, is GAGVSQSPRYKVAKRGQDVALRCDPISGHVSLFWYQQALGQGPEFLTYFQNEAQLDKSGLPSDRFFAERPEGSVSTLKIQRTQQEDSAVYLCASSLGGGSRNSPLHFGNGTRLTVT.

The genes are TRBV19 and TRBJ1-1; D possibly corresponds to TRBD1 (5 bases). The germline V and J ends were trimmed by 5 bases and 3 bases, with 16 bases remaining between them. In germline, CDR1 is LNHDA, CDR2 SQIVND (reference sequence). The CDR3 is 15 residues long. CDR3 nucleotides: TGTGCCAGTAGTTCGTGGATGGGGGGGGACACTGAAGCTTTCTTT. This sequence encodes CASSSWMGGDTEAFF. Supplemented by reference TRBV19 and TRBJ1-1, the full variable domain reads DGGITQSPKYLFRKEGQNVTLSCEQNLNHDAMYWYRQDPGQGLRLIYYSQIVNDFQKGDIAEGYSVSREKKESFPLTVTSAQKNPTAFYLCASSSWMGGDTEAFFGQGTRLTVV.

V usage is TRBV4-3 and J usage is TRBJ2-2, with 9 nucleotides matching TRBD1. V was pared by 6 bases and J by 5 bases, with 7 bases of the junction left unmatched. There are 15 residues in the CDR3. Germline-derived CDR1 and CDR2 are LGHNA and YSLEER. CDR3 nucleotide sequence: TGCGCCAGCAGTCCACAGGGGGCTTATACCGGGGAGCTGTTTTTT. Protein: CASSPQGAYTGELFF.

This sequence joins TRBV30 and TRBJ1-3; no firm D call. V shed 2 bases and J shed 0 bases, with 14 bases lying between them. Germline V lookup: CDR1 GTSNPN, CDR2 SVGIG (reference sequence). The length of the CDR3 is 16 residues. The CDR3 sequence is CAWSPLWAVSGNTIYF. The CDR3, as DNA: TGTGCCTGGAGTCCCCTCTGGGCGGTCTCTGGAAACACCATATATTTT.

The chain uses TRBV5-5 and TRBJ2-1; maybe TRBD2 (5 bases). The CDR3 consists of 15 residues. Germline CDR1 SGHKS, CDR2 YYEKEE (reference sequence). The V gene lost 0 bases and the J gene lost 2 bases, with 9 bases spanning the gap. DNA for the CDR3: TGTGCCAGCAGCTTGGCCGGGAACCCCTACAATGAGCAGTTCTTC. Residues: CASSLAGNPYNEQFF.